Presented here are 24 T cell receptor beta chains from one specimen sequenced in a study of T cells in Graves' hyperthyroidism and ophthalmopathy. Amplified TCR beta CDR3 regions derived from RNA transcripts. The HTBI primer set served for first-round RT-PCR of the TCR CDR3. TCRdb called the multiplex PCR reads again in MiXCR, with one record for every CDR3 protein. The sample consists of about half a million distinct CDR3 sequences, around 16% of them appearing once. The sequenced sample was blood. All receptors derive from a woman aged 25 to 39 with Graves' ophthalmopathy.

This clonotype was found a few times. The chain recombines TRBV2 with TRBJ2-2, with a tentative D call TRBD1 (6 bases). V was shortened by 3 bases and J by 5 bases, with 7 bases between the two germline ends. CDR1 is SNHLY and CDR2 is FYNNEI in the germline V gene. This CDR3 has 13 amino acids. The CDR3 nucleotides are TGTGCCAGCAGTGAGCAGGGGACCGGGGAGCTGTTTTTT. This sequence encodes CASSEQGTGELFF.

At least ten counts were recorded for this clonotype. The rearrangement joins TRBV20-1 to TRBJ1-4; D is uncertain. This CDR3 spans 14 amino acids. The germline V gene has CDR1 DFQATT and CDR2 SNEGSKA (reference sequence). The germline V and J ends were trimmed by 5 bases and 0 bases, with 10 bases remaining between them. CDR3 sequence: CSAFKAATNEKLFF. In nucleotides, the CDR3 is TGCAGTGCTTTTAAAGCCGCAACTAATGAAAAACTGTTTTTT.

This clonotype has at least ten counts. The J gene is TRBJ2-4, the V gene TRBV29-1, with D tentatively TRBD2 (6 bases). V lost 5 bases to trimming and J lost 4 bases, with 21 bases between them. Germline loops: CDR1 SQVTM, CDR2 ANQGSEA. This CDR3 spans 16 amino acids. The CDR3 loop is CSVKGSSERAKNIQYF. The CDR3 nucleotides are TGCAGCGTTAAGGGGTCTAGCGAGCGTGCAAAAAACATTCAGTACTTC.

This clonotype was counted at least ten times. The chain combines TRBV6-2 or TRBV6-3 with TRBJ2-1; tentatively, D is TRBD1 or TRBD2 (5 bases each). V gave up 6 bases and J gave up 5 bases, with 20 bases separating them. Per germline, CDR1 MNHEY and CDR2 SVGEGT. The length of the CDR3 is 16 residues. CDR3 coding DNA: TGTGCCAGCAGGGAGACTTCCCGGGACGACAACAATGAGCAGTTCTTC. Translation: CASRETSRDDNNEQFF.

This clonotype was found many times. The chain employs TRBV7-8 and TRBJ1-2; unclear D gene. This CDR3 is 14 amino acids long. Per germline, CDR1 SGHVS and CDR2 FQNEAQ. Trimming stripped 3 bases from V and 4 bases from J, with 12 bases between. For the CDR3, the DNA is TGTGCCAGCAGCTTGAAGGAGGGAATCTATGGCTACACCTTC. This sequence encodes CASSLKEGIYGYTF. Full variable domain (remainder filled in from reference TRBV7-8 and TRBJ1-2): GAGVSQSPRYKVAKRGQDVALRCDPISGHVSLFWYQQALGQGPEFLTYFQNEAQLDKSGLPSDRFFAERPEGSVSTLKIQRTQQEDSAVYLCASSLKEGIYGYTFGSGTRLTVV.

The rearrangement uses TRBV28 and TRBJ1-2; unclear D gene. Between the trimmed V and J ends, which lost 6 bases and 11 bases, there was a span of 10 bases. The CDR3 spans 10 residues. CDR1 is MDHEN, CDR2 SYDVKM, per germline. CDR3 amino acids: CASRGLGYTF. The CDR3 DNA follows: TGTGCCAGCAGAGGACTTGGTTACACCTTC.

The chain carries TRBV6-2 or TRBV6-3 and TRBJ2-3, with D possibly being TRBD2 (6 bases). CDR1 and CDR2 from the germline V gene are MNHEY and SVGEGT. The CDR3 is made up of 13 amino acids. Deletions cut 7 bases from V and 4 bases from J, with 12 bases between. CDR3 sequence: CASNLGTADTQYF. CDR3 DNA: TGTGCCAGCAACCTGGGGACTGCAGATACGCAGTATTTT.

This chain joins TRBV20-1 and TRBJ2-7; 10 bases fit TRBD2. V shed 3 bases, J shed 3 bases, and the junction held 11 bases outside the gene matches. The CDR3 is made up of 16 amino acids. The germline V gene encodes CDR1 DFQATT and CDR2 SNEGSKA (reference sequence). As DNA, the CDR3 is TGCAGTGCTAGCCCCCTAACTAGCGGGAAGATCTACGAGCAGTACTTC. Its translation is CSASPLTSGKIYEQYF.

On this clonotype itself: One junction end does not reproduce the germline sequence, and a read error may be involved. V usage is TRBV5-6 and J usage is TRBJ2-1; possible D gene TRBD2, 7 bases. Germline loops: CDR1 SGHDT, CDR2 YYEEEE. This CDR3 comprises 15 residues. CDR3 nucleotide sequence: TGTGCCAGCAGCGGGGGGGGGGGGGCATACAATGAGCAGCTCTTC. Its protein is CASSGGGGAYNEQLF.

Ten or more counts support this clonotype. One end of the junction varies from germline; a read error may be responsible. This chain joins TRBV5-1 and TRBJ2-7; no clear D. The V gene's germline CDR1 is SGHRS and CDR2 YFSETQ. The CDR3 spans 11 residues. This CDR3 is CASSLLGEQYF. As DNA, the CDR3 is TGTGCCAGCAGCTTACTGGGCGAGCAGTACTTC.

This clonotype was picked up many times. V gene TRBV5-1 combines with J gene TRBJ1-1; 8 positions match TRBD1. This CDR3 contains 15 residues. V dropped 3 bases and J dropped 4; count of bases not matched to a gene: 8. Germline-derived CDR1 and CDR2 are SGHRS and YFSETQ. CDR3 residues: CASSSTNTGGTEAFF. The CDR3 region has the DNA TGCGCCAGCAGCTCCACCAACACAGGGGGCACTGAAGCTTTCTTT.

This chain connects TRBV20-1 to TRBJ1-5, with D possibly matching TRBD1 (5 bases). The CDR3 length is 15 residues. Germline V gene data show CDR1 as DFQATT and CDR2 as SNEGSKA (reference sequence). V shed 5 bases and J shed 4 bases, with 18 bases lying between them. CDR3 nucleotides: TGCAGTGCTCGAACCAGGGTGATAGGGAATCAGCCCCAGCATTTT. Protein: CSARTRVIGNQPQHF.

In the case of this clonotype: Just one base apart from a much larger clone, this may be a read error. This chain connects TRBV27 to TRBJ1-3; TRBD1 agrees at 7 bases. CDR1 and CDR2 (germline): MNHEY, SMNVEV (reference sequence). The CDR3 contains 14 residues. This chain's CDR3 is CASSPWTGGTTIYF. The CDR3, as DNA: TGTGCCAGCAGTCCTTGGACAGGCGGAACCACCATATATTTT.

A remark on this clonotype: A clone one base away is much larger, so this may be a read error. V and J are TRBV7-3 and TRBJ2-1; 11 bases are a match to TRBD2. This CDR3 comprises 14 residues. Germline V gene sequence: CDR1 SGHTA, CDR2 FQGTGA. The CDR3 spells CVSSLRSGRDEQFF. The DNA for the CDR3 is TGTGTCAGCAGCCTCCGTAGCGGGAGGGATGAGCAGTTCTTC.

In this sample, this clonotype turned up a few times. This chain links TRBV28 with TRBJ2-6; either TRBD1 or TRBD2 may supply D (5 bases each). The germline CDR1 and CDR2 sequences are MDHEN and SYDVKM. Trimming removed 5 bases from V and 4 bases from J, with 15 bases in between. The CDR3 consists of 16 residues. CDR3 loop: CASSPFPGPGANVLTF. The DNA of the CDR3 is TGTGCCAGCAGTCCGTTCCCGGGACCCGGGGCCAACGTCCTGACTTTC.

To note about this clonotype: Germline is not matched at one junction end, which may reflect a read error. V is TRBV7-3 and J is TRBJ2-5; no clear D gene. This CDR3 is 13 amino acids long. From germline, CDR1 is SGHTA and CDR2 FQGTGA. CDR3: CASSRTYQETEYF. In DNA form, the CDR3 reads TGTGCCAGCAGCCGTACGTACCAAGAGACCGAGTACTTC.

In regard to this clonotype: A much larger clone lies a single base off, so this may be a read error. V is TRBV18 and J is TRBJ1-2, with TRBD1 matching 9 bases. Germline loops: CDR1 KGHSH, CDR2 LQKENI. The CDR3 runs to 15 residues. As DNA, the CDR3 is TGTGGCAGCTCATCGAACAGGGGGCGTTCCTATGGCTACACCTTC. This encodes CGSSSNRGRSYGYTF.

V gene TRBV6-1 combines with J gene TRBJ2-5, with a possible D match to TRBD2 (6 bases). This CDR3 has 14 residues. The ends were cut back, 3 bases at V and 5 bases at J, with 13 bases in the middle. Germline loops: CDR1 MNHNS, CDR2 SASEGT. The CDR3 region has the DNA TGTGCCAGCAGTGAGAGGGGCGCGGGGGAGACCCAGTACTTC. This codes for CASSERGAGETQYF.

The chain uses TRBV10-3 and TRBJ2-1; tentatively, D is TRBD2 (6 bases). Trimming removed 2 bases from V and 10 bases from J, with 9 bases in between. This CDR3 region has 12 residues. Per the germline V gene, CDR1 is ENHRY and CDR2 is SYGVKD. The CDR3 bases are TGTGCCATCAGTGAGGGGCTAGCGGAGCAGTTCTTC. Translation: CAISEGLAEQFF.

This clonotype occurred a few times. This chain connects TRBV9 to TRBJ1-6; 12 nucleotides align to TRBD1. V was pared by 4 bases and J by 9 bases, with 8 bases of the junction left unmatched. Germline V lookup: CDR1 SGDLS, CDR2 YYNGEE. The CDR3 runs to 16 residues. CDR3 amino acids: CASSSTGTGGRSPLHF. The CDR3 coding sequence is TGTGCCAGCAGCTCTACCGGGACAGGGGGCCGTTCACCCCTCCACTTT.

This clonotype turned up a few times. The V gene is TRBV5-1, the J gene TRBJ1-4; the D is unclear. CDR3 length: 16 amino acids. The germline V gene encodes CDR1 SGHRS and CDR2 YFSETQ. V was shortened by 0 bases and J by 2 bases, with 11 bases between the two germline ends. CDR3 sequence: CASSLGPSGTNEKLFF. CDR3 DNA sequence: TGCGCCAGCAGCTTGGGTCCCTCGGGCACTAATGAAAAACTGTTTTTT.

This clonotype was found many times. The chain uses TRBV12-3 or TRBV12-4 and TRBJ1-2; the D gene is possibly TRBD1 (6 bases). The CDR3 consists of 14 residues. The V end was cut by 7 bases, the J end by 6 bases, with 18 bases between. The chain's CDR3 is CASTRGGGRHGYTF. The CDR3 DNA follows: TGTGCCAGCACTCGGGGGGGGGGCCGGCATGGCTACACCTTC.

The CDR3 here is CSASELAARTDTQYF. The CDR3 DNA reads as TGCAGTGCTAGTGAGCTAGCGGCGCGCACAGATACGCAGTATTTT. J is TRBJ2-3 and V is TRBV20-1; 7 positions match TRBD2. V gave up 3 bases and J gave up 1 base; unmatched junction bases: 7. CDR3 length: 15 residues. Germline CDR1 reads DFQATT; CDR2 reads SNEGSKA (reference sequence).

This clonotype was seen at least ten times. The chain links TRBV20-1 to TRBJ1-6, with no clear D. From germline, CDR1 is DFQATT and CDR2 SNEGSKA (reference sequence). The CDR3 length is 13 residues. CDR3 sequence reads: CSGSPRAASPLHF. CDR3 DNA sequence: TGCAGCGGCTCCCCAAGGGCTGCATCACCCCTCCACTTT.